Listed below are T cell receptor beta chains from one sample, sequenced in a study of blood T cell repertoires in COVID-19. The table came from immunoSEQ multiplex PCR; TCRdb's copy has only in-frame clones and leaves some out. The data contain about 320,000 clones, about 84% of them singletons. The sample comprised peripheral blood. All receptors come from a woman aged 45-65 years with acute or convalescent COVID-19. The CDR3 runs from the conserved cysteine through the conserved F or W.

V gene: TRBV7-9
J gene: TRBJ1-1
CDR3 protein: CASSWELITEAFF

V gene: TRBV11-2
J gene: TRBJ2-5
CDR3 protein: CASSLVLLAAQETQYF

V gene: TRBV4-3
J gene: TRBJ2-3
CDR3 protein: CASSHAGTSGRGADTQYF

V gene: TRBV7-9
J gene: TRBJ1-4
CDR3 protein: CASRSPGLDNEKLFF

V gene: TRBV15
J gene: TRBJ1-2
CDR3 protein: CATSSLGANYGYTF

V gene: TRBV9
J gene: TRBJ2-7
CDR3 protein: CASSPGHSYEQYF

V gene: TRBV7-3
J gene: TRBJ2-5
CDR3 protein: CASSSLAGGQETQYF

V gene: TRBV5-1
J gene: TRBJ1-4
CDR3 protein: CASSPGLLNEKLFF

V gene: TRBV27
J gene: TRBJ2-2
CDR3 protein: CASRTGLAGSGELFF

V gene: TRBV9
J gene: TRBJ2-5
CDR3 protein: CASSLRGQETQYF

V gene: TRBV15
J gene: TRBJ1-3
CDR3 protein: CATSTNSGNTIYF

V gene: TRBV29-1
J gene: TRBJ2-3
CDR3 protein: CSVLTGRGDTQYF

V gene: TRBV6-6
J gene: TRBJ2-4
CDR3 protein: CASSYWDRLNIQYF

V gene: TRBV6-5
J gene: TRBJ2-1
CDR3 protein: CASKRWQGSYNEQFF

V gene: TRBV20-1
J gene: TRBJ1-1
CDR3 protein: CSASIGQDEAFF

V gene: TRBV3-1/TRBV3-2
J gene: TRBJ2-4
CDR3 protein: CASSERGSDIQYF

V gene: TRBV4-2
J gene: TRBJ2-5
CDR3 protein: CASSQEQGAGETQYF

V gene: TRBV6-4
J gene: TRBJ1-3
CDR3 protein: CASRKTGGVNGNTIYF

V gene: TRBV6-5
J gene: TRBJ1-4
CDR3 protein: CASSYHKGTGNEKLFF

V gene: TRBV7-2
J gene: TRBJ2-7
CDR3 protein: CASSVSGRAVAYEQYF

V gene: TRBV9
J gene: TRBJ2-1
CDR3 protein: CASSGGLAGFLPTSYNEQFF

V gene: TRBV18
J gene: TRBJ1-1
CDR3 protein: CASSSRTGDTEAFF

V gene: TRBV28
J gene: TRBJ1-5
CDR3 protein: CASSLVTGQSNQPQHF

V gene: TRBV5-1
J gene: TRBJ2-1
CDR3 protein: CASSPGQGSYNEQFF

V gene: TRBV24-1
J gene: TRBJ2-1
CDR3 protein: CATSDLGASGYNEQFF

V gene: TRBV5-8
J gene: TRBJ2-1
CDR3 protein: CASTTIADSYNEQFF

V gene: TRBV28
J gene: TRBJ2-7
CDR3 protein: CASSLLPGLAAVPYEQYF

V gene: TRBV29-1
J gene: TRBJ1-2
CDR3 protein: CSVGQGVGYTF

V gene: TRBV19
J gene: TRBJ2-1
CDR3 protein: CASSSRGTYNEQFF

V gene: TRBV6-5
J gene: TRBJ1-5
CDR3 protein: CASSPQPSGDQPQHF